Presented here are 6 T cell receptor beta chains from one specimen sequenced in a study of blood T cell repertoires in COVID-19. Sequencing was performed with immunoSEQ multiplex PCR; in TCRdb, only in-frame clones are kept and a portion is missing. The sample includes hundreds of thousands of clones, around 87% seen only once; the top ten take 7.8%. The sample was peripheral blood. All receptors derive from a woman in her 50s who had recovered from COVID-19.

The chain recombines TRBV9 with TRBJ1-2; 8 bases match TRBD1. J lost 4 bases, V lost 0 bases, and 5 bases had no gene match. Germline CDR1 and CDR2: SGDLS and YYNGEE. The CDR3 is 15 residues long. CDR3 loop: CASSVGDRQAYGYTF. CDR3 bases: TGTGCCAGCAGCGTAGGGGACAGGCAGGCCTATGGCTACACCTTC.

The chain employs TRBV7-8 and TRBJ1-1, with 10 bases identical to TRBD1. CDR3 length equals 17 residues. V was clipped by 1 base and J by 5 bases; unmatched bases: 10. The germline CDR1 and CDR2 sequences are SGHVS and FQNEAQ. The CDR3 DNA reads TGTGCCAGCAGCTTAGGGTCGGGGACAGGGGCGGGGACTGAAGCTTTCTTT. Amino acids: CASSLGSGTGAGTEAFF.

This clone was detected only a few times. The chain employs TRBV3-1 (or the pseudogene TRBV3-2) and TRBJ2-2; weak D call: TRBD2 (6 bases). V was shortened by 5 bases and J by 5 bases, with 12 bases between the two germline ends. Germline V gives CDR1 LGHDT, CDR2 YNNKEL (reference sequence). The CDR3 has 14 amino acids. The CDR3 protein is CASSTSEGTGELFF. CDR3 bases: TGTGCCAGCAGCACCTCGGAGGGAACCGGGGAGCTGTTTTTT.

The chain uses TRBV29-1 and TRBJ1-2; possible D gene TRBD1, 5 bases. The length of the CDR3 is 14 residues. With 4 bases removed from V and 5 bases from J, the gap between germline ends came to 17 bases. Germline assignment: CDR1 SQVTM and CDR2 ANQGSEA. CDR3 nucleotides: TGCAGCGTTGGTCCAGGGTCTAAGGGATATGGCTACACCTTC. This codes for CSVGPGSKGYGYTF.

V gene TRBV6-5 combines with J gene TRBJ1-2; D not resolved. V lost 8 bases and J 2 bases, leaving 12 bases between the germline ends. The CDR3 has 13 amino acids. Germline V gene lookup returns CDR1 MNHEY and CDR2 SVGAGI. Here the CDR3 DNA reads TGTGCCAGCCACTACGAGGTCAACTATGGCTACACCTTC. It is translated as CASHYEVNYGYTF.

This chain links TRBV5-1 with TRBJ2-7; TRBD1 agrees at 8 bases. CDR3 length: 16 residues. Trimming took 0 bases from V and 3 from J; bases not matched to a gene: 8. CDR1 is SGHRS and CDR2 is YFSETQ in the germline V gene. CDR3 residues: CASSLGGQGWNYEQYF. In nucleotides, the CDR3 is TGCGCCAGCAGCTTGGGAGGACAGGGATGGAACTACGAGCAGTACTTC.